The TCR beta chain described here comes from a study of blood T cell repertoires in COVID-19. Generated by immunoSEQ multiplex PCR, the TCRdb table keeps only in-frame clones and is missing some. There are fewer than 250,000 clones in the sample; roughly 88% occur only once, and 2% to 2.5% lies in the top ten. Participant-given clinical history determined each cohort assignment. Donors of Cohort 3 who recovered were those that had two negative PCRs, clearance, or symptom resolution. The table lists this clone with a count of one. CDR1 is SGDLS, CDR2 YYNGEE, per germline. The CDR3 is 13 amino acids. The V end lost 0 bases, the J end lost 9 bases, and 10 bases lay between the germline ends.

Sequencing input: PBMCs or T cells enriched from blood (not recorded which). The origin of this receptor is a woman aged 45 to 65 who had recovered from COVID-19. This chain links TRBV9 with TRBJ2-1; possibly TRBD2 for D (6 bases). The CDR3 spells CASSVVRRGEQFF. The CDR3 DNA reads TGTGCCAGCAGCGTAGTGAGGAGGGGTGAGCAGTTCTTC.